What follows describes a single T cell receptor beta chain. Its matching antigen is unknown. This sample stems from a study of CD8+CD57+ T cells in acquired aplastic anemia. Study information: Across the sorted CD4+ and CD8+ cells, DNA amounts averaged roughly 3 ug. Whole-study findings and limits: Patients were compared with controls for CD8+ Simpson's diversity, and no significant difference emerged.

The CDR3 length is 14 residues. Germline CDR1 reads SGHVS; CDR2 reads FNYEAQ. With V trimmed by 7 bases and J by 3 bases, 4 bases remained unmatched. Genomic DNA, the template, was used for profiling of the TCR beta VDJ and CDR3. TCRdb reprocessed the reads with MiXCR, giving one entry per CDR3 protein. This sample has fewer than 200,000 distinct CDR3 sequences, with roughly 63% found just once. The sequencing sample was made of sorted CD4+, CD8+, or CD8+CD57+ T cells (not recorded which) from PBMCs. The J gene is TRBJ2-1, the V gene TRBV7-6, with 9 bases fitting TRBD2. This receptor was obtained from a human donor in good health. The CDR3: CASTAGGYYNEQFF. Written as DNA, the CDR3 is TGTGCCAGCACGGCGGGGGGGTACTACAATGAGCAGTTCTTC.